The clone carrying this T cell receptor beta chain was seen only a few times. This CDR3 region has 18 residues. V was clipped by 1 base and J by 0 bases; unmatched bases: 9. CDR1 and CDR2 (germline): MNHNS, SASEGT. This entry is derived from a study of blood T cell repertoires in COVID-19. The assay was immunoSEQ multiplex PCR, and TCRdb's table has in-frame clones only and misses some. The data show 310,000 or so clones, with about nine tenths seen just once and 1% held by the top ten. Input material: peripheral blood. The V and J genes are TRBV6-1 and TRBJ1-5; 7 bases map to TRBD1. The receptor was isolated from a man aged 50-59 years with active or convalescent COVID-19. CDR3 in DNA: TGTGCCAGCAGTGAAGACACCCCCGGGACAGATAGCAATCAGCCCCAGCATTTT. Encoded protein: CASSEDTPGTDSNQPQHF.